Sequencing of this TCR beta chain was carried out in a study of shared clonotypes between healthy human individuals. CD45RO negativity and positive selection for CCR7 defined naive CD8 cells, a population that excluded terminally differentiated effector memory CD45RA+ cells. Regarding the study as a whole: Memory subsets had estimated richness that was generally smaller than that of naive subsets. The naive CD4 repertoires of several donors were compared, and 5% to 6.5% of clonotypes were shared. Having only a few donors restricted how much genetic and exposure-history diversity was captured.

Points on this clone: No antigen is known for it.

As processed by the authors: Junction-only immunoSEQ data arrived without quality scores, meaning filtering differed. The protocol was immunoSEQ multiplex PCR, while the TCRdb copy is restricted to in-frame clones and leaves out a portion. The V and J calls and clone size come from that table; D and trimming were worked out from the DNA. The table includes millions of clones, about 95% detected once. The sequence was collected from a man aged 18 to 30 in good health. The specimen was naive CD8+ T cells sorted from blood.

DNA for the CDR3: TGTGCCAGCAGCTTATCGGCTGCCACTGAAGCTTTCTTT. This gives the protein CASSLSAATEAFF. This rearrangement joins TRBV7-3 to TRBJ1-1, with D hard to call. Germline V gives CDR1 SGHTA, CDR2 FQGTGA. The germline V and J ends were trimmed by 2 bases and 4 bases, with 8 bases remaining between them. This CDR3 has 13 residues.